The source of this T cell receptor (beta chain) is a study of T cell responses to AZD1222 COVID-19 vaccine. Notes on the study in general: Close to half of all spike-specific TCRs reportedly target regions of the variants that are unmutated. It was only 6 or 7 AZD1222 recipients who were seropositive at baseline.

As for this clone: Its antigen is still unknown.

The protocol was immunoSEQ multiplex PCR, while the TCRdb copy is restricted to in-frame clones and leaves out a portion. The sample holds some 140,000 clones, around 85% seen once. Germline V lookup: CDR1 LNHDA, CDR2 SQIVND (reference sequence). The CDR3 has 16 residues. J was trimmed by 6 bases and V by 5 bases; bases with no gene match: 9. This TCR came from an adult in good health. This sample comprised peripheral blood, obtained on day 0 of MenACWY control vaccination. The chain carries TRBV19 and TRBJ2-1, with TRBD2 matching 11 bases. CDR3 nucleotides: TGTGCCAGTAGTGTGCGTTTAGCGGGAGGGTTCAATGAGCAGTTCTTC. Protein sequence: CASSVRLAGGFNEQFF.